This record concerns one T cell receptor beta chain sequence. Its antigen is unidentified. Germline-derived CDR1 and CDR2 are SGHNT and YYREEE (reference sequence). The CDR3 has 15 residues. The junction had 9 bases not matched to a gene; V was cut back by 4 bases and J by 6 bases. This record belongs to a study of long-term antiretroviral therapy in people with HIV. Study background: The oldest specimens predate the 2015 immediate-ART recommendation by about a decade. Broader study findings: Controls showed broader CDR3 length ranges than did the HIV repertoires.

immunoSEQ v3.0 was run at survey level. Clones were sequenced by immunoSEQ multiplex PCR, and TCRdb holds only the in-frame ones, with some missing. Of approximately 33,000 clones detected, 70% to 90% appear once; the ten largest clones hold under 5%. People in the study who had HIV all got their treatment in the United States. The V call is TRBV5-4, the J call TRBJ2-2; 7 bases fit TRBD1. Sequences were derived from unsorted PBMCs, sampled 0.8 years before starting antiretroviral therapy. The clonotype originates from a man aged 18-30 years with HIV. The CDR3 region is CASSPVTGVAGELFF. The DNA of the CDR3 is TGTGCCAGCAGCCCGGTAACAGGGGTAGCCGGGGAGCTGTTTTTT.